These 13 T cell receptor beta chains came from one sample sequenced in a study of blood T cell repertoires in COVID-19. The protocol was immunoSEQ multiplex PCR, while the TCRdb copy is restricted to in-frame clones and leaves out a portion. The data hold 300,000 to 400,000 clones, with over 75% observed a single time. The sequencing input was peripheral blood. These receptors were obtained from a human donor in a cohort sampled during active COVID-19.

In its sample, this clone was seen a few times. The gene calls are TRBV27 and TRBJ1-2, with D possibly matching TRBD1 (5 bases). CDR3 length: 13 amino acids. V lost 4 bases, J lost 8 bases, and 14 bases lay in between. The germline CDR1 and CDR2 sequences are MNHEY and SMNVEV (reference sequence). CDR3 nucleotides: TGTGCCAGCAGTTGGGGGGATATCGAGGGCTACACCTTC. It is translated as CASSWGDIEGYTF.

This clone appeared a single time. The rearrangement links TRBV4-1 to TRBJ1-1; D is undetermined. V shed 2 bases and J shed 4 bases, with 14 bases lying between them. The germline gives CDR1 MGHRA, CDR2 YSYEKL. The CDR3 runs 15 residues. The CDR3 sequence: CASSQPTRHGTEAFF. CDR3 nucleotides: TGCGCCAGCAGCCAACCAACTCGACACGGCACTGAAGCTTTCTTT.

CDR3 DNA sequence: TGCGCCAGCAGCTTGGTCACAGAGACCTATGGCTACACCTTC. Translating it yields CASSLVTETYGYTF. This chain connects TRBV5-1 to TRBJ1-2, with D hard to call. Germline V lookup: CDR1 SGHRS, CDR2 YFSETQ. V lost 0 bases and J lost 4, with 10 bases in between. The CDR3 extends over 14 amino acids.

This sequence joins TRBV5-6 and TRBJ1-5, with D maybe TRBD1 (6 bases). V lost 5 bases to trimming and J lost 2 bases, with 17 bases between them. This CDR3 region has 16 residues. CDR1 is SGHDT and CDR2 is YYEEEE in the germline V gene. The CDR3 sequence: CASSSTRGRGNQPQHF. For the CDR3, the DNA is TGTGCCAGCAGTTCCACCAGGGGCCGAGGCAATCAGCCCCAGCATTTT.

This sequence joins TRBV5-6 and TRBJ2-1, with 7 bases that match TRBD2. Germline V gene lookup returns CDR1 SGHDT and CDR2 YYEEEE. The CDR3 length is 16 residues. With V trimmed by 0 bases and J by 0 bases, 3 bases remained unmatched. This CDR3 is CASSLGSGTSYNEQFF. CDR3 sequence (DNA): TGTGCCAGCAGCTTGGGCAGCGGGACCTCCTACAATGAGCAGTTCTTC.

V is TRBV5-1 and J is TRBJ1-1; D call uncertain. V shed 0 bases and J shed 8 bases, with 11 bases lying between them. CDR1 is SGHRS and CDR2 is YFSETQ in the germline V gene. There are 13 residues in the CDR3. The DNA for the CDR3 is TGCGCCAGCAGCTTGGGGGCCCACTCGGAAGCTTTCTTT. This sequence encodes CASSLGAHSEAFF.

The rearrangement joins TRBV7-9 to TRBJ1-2, with D hard to call. CDR3 length: 13 amino acids. V lost 0 bases and J lost 6, with 8 bases in between. Germline values: CDR1 SEHNR, CDR2 FQNEAQ (reference sequence). CDR3 sequence: CASSLAARHGYTF. The CDR3 DNA follows: TGTGCCAGCAGCTTAGCGGCGAGGCATGGCTACACCTTC.

The chain is built from TRBV5-6 and TRBJ2-1; TRBD2 agrees at 10 bases. V was pared by 0 bases and J by 0 bases, with 6 bases of the junction left unmatched. This CDR3 is built from 18 residues. Germline-derived CDR1 and CDR2 are SGHDT and YYEEEE. Here the CDR3 DNA reads TGTGCCAGCAGCTTGGTTCTAGCGGGGGCTTACTCCTACAATGAGCAGTTCTTC. Translating gives CASSLVLAGAYSYNEQFF.

The chain links TRBV15 to TRBJ1-3; D uncertain. This CDR3 region has 15 residues. Germline CDR1 LNHNV, CDR2 YYDKDF (reference sequence). Trimming stripped 0 bases from V and 0 bases from J, with 6 bases between. The DNA for the CDR3 is TGTGCCACCAGCAGAGATTACAGCTCTGGAAACACCATATATTTT. Protein: CATSRDYSSGNTIYF.

This chain connects TRBV11-3 to TRBJ2-1; TRBD2 agrees at 7 bases. Losses at the gene ends were 3 bases for V and 8 bases for J; bases not matched to a gene: 1. This CDR3 comprises 12 residues. From germline, CDR1 is SGHNT and CDR2 YENEEA. In DNA form, the CDR3 reads TGTGCCAGCAGCTTGGGGGGGGATGAGCAGTTCTTC. This gives the protein CASSLGGDEQFF. Full variable domain (remainder filled in from reference TRBV11-3 and TRBJ2-1): EAGVVQSPRYKIIEKKQPVAFWCNPISGHNTLYWYLQNLGQGPELLIRYENEEAVDDSQLPKDRFSAERLKGVDSTLKIQPAELGDSAVYLCASSLGGDEQFFGPGTRLTVL.

This clone was observed at least ten times. The J gene is TRBJ2-1, the V gene TRBV25-1, with D tentatively TRBD1 (6 bases). The CDR3 has 17 amino acids. Deletions cut 5 bases from V and 0 bases from J, with 17 bases between. Per germline, CDR1 MGHDK and CDR2 SYGVNS. The CDR3, as DNA: TGTGCCAGCAGTACCCGGGACACTTACTTCTCCTACAATGAGCAGTTCTTC. This sequence encodes CASSTRDTYFSYNEQFF.

The chain employs TRBV19 and TRBJ1-1; D is possibly TRBD1 (5 bases). The CDR3 is made up of 15 amino acids. Germline CDR1 reads LNHDA; CDR2 reads SQIVND (reference sequence). Trimming pared 7 bases from V and 2 bases from J, leaving 17 bases between. The CDR3 loop is CASTAPRTINTEAFF. CDR3 nucleotide sequence: TGTGCCAGTACCGCCCCCCGGACAATTAACACTGAAGCTTTCTTT.

Only a few counts were recorded for this clone. This chain uses TRBV10-3 with TRBJ1-4; D unresolved. The ends were cut back, 3 bases at V and 5 bases at J, with 4 bases in the middle. CDR1 ENHRY and CDR2 SYGVKD come from the germline V gene. This CDR3 spans 12 amino acids. CDR3 nucleotides: TGTGCCATCAGTGACAGGAATGAAAAACTGTTTTTT. Translation gives CAISDRNEKLFF.